This T cell receptor beta chain was sequenced in a study of blood T cells in healthy people across ages. This clonotype was observed a handful of times. Germline V gene lookup returns CDR1 DFQATT and CDR2 SNEGSKA (reference sequence). This CDR3 has 14 residues. V was clipped by 5 bases and J by 2 bases, with 12 bases between them. Through a sample-barcoded 5' primer and a J-beta primer mix, a second PCR was run for roughly 6 to 12 cycles. One entry per CDR3 protein, called by TCRdb with MiXCR from the 5' RACE reads. Among about 940,000 distinct CDR3 sequences listed, about 48% were seen once. The clonotype originates from a man younger than 40 in good health. What was sequenced was blood. The J gene is TRBJ1-4, the V gene TRBV20-1, with D hard to call. The CDR3 DNA follows: TGCAGTGCTTCCCGACCCAGCACTAATGAAAAACTGTTTTTT. As protein: CSASRPSTNEKLFF.